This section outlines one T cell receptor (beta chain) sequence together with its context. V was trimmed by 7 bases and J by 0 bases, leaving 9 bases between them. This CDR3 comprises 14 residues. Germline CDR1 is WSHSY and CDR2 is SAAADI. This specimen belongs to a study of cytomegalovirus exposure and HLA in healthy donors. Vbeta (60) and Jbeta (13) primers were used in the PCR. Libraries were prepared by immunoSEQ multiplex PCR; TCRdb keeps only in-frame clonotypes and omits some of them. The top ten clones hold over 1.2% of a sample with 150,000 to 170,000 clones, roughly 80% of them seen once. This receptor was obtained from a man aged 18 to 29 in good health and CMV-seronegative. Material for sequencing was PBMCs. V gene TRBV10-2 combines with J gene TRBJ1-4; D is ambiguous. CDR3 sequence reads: CASTSGTTNEKLFF. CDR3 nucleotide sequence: TGCGCCAGCACCTCGGGGACAACTAATGAAAAACTGTTTTTT.